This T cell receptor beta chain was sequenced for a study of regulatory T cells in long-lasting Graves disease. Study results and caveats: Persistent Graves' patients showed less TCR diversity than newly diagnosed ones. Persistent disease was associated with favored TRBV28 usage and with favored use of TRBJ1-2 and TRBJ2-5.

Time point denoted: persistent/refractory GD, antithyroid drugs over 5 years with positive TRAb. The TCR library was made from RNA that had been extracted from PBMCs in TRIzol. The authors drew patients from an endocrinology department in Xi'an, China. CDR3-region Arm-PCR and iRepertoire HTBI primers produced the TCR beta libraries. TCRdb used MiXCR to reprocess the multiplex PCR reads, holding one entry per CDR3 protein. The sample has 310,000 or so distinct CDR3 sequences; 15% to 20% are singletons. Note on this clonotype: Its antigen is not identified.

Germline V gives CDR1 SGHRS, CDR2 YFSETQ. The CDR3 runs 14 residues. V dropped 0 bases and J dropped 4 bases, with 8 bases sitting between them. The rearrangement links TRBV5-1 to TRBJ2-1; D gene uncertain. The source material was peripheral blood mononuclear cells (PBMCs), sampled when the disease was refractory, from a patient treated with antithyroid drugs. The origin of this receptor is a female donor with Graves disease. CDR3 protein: CASSLAGQYNEQFF. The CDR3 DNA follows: TGCGCCAGCAGCTTGGCCGGCCAATACAATGAGCAGTTCTTC.